One sample yielded the 9 T cell receptor beta chains listed below, sequenced in a study of shared clonotypes between healthy human individuals. Data came from immunoSEQ multiplex PCR; TCRdb stores just in-frame clones and leaves some out. Among approximately 2,300,000 clones listed, about 90% were seen once. The specimen sequenced was naive CD4+ T cells from PBMCs. Subset indicated: CD45RA+ positively selected. These receptors all stem from a young man in good health. Some clones in this sample may be carry-over from other donors' samples.

The rearrangement uses TRBV11-2 and TRBJ2-6, with unresolved D. Trimming removed 1 base from V and 0 bases from J, with 7 bases in between. Germline CDR1 and CDR2: SGHAT and FQNNGV. CDR3 length equals 16 residues. The chain's CDR3 is CASSLGQNSGANVLTF. The CDR3 bases are TGTGCCAGCAGCTTAGGGCAGAACTCTGGGGCCAACGTCCTGACTTTC.

Points on this clone: Within the sample, other DNA sequences also encode this same CDR3. This chain links TRBV18 with TRBJ2-1, with no clear D. The germline V and J ends were trimmed by 4 bases and 5 bases, with 12 bases remaining between them. This CDR3 is 14 amino acids long. CDR1 and CDR2 (germline): KGHSH, LQKENI. CDR3 bases: TGTGCCAGCTCACTAACGACTGGAGACAATGAGCAGTTCTTC. Protein product: CASSLTTGDNEQFF.

This clone was seen a single time. This rearrangement joins TRBV28 to TRBJ1-4, with a possible D match to TRBD1 (6 bases). Germline CDR1 is MDHEN and CDR2 is SYDVKM. The CDR3 covers 14 residues. V gave up 5 bases and J gave up 1 base, with 8 bases separating them. The CDR3 loop reads CASSEQGTNEKLFF. DNA of the CDR3: TGTGCCAGCAGTGAACAGGGAACTAATGAAAAACTGTTTTTT. Combining the CDR3 with reference TRBV28 and TRBJ1-4 gives the whole variable domain DVKVTQSSRYLVKRTGEKVFLECVQDMDHENMFWYRQDPGLGLRLIYFSYDVKMKEKGDIPEGYSVSREKKERFSLILESASTNQTSMYLCASSEQGTNEKLFFGSGTQLSVL.

The CDR3 sequence: CASSRGPDGVTQYF. The DNA of the CDR3 is TGTGCCAGCAGCCGTGGACCCGACGGTGTGACCCAGTACTTC. This chain uses TRBV27 with TRBJ2-5; unclear D gene. Germline-derived CDR1 and CDR2 are MNHEY and SMNVEV (reference sequence). Trimming left V 6 bases short and J 7 bases short, with 18 bases between. CDR3 length equals 14 residues.

V gene TRBV15 combines with J gene TRBJ2-1; maybe TRBD1 (5 bases). Germline assignment: CDR1 LNHNV and CDR2 YYDKDF (reference sequence). The CDR3 covers 14 residues. V shed 0 bases and J shed 9 bases, with 12 bases lying between them. The CDR3 DNA sequence: TGTGCCACCAGCAGAGACAGGGATTTTGGTGAGCAGTTCTTC. Translation gives CATSRDRDFGEQFF.

This clone was observed a few times. The identical CDR3 is also encoded by other nucleotide sequences in the sample. The V call is TRBV7-9, the J call TRBJ2-2; no firm D call. CDR1 SEHNR and CDR2 FQNEAQ come from the germline V gene (reference sequence). The CDR3 covers 12 residues. Trimming took 5 bases from V and 4 from J, leaving 5 bases between them. The CDR3 DNA follows: TGTGCCAGCAGCCCAGGCACCGGGGAGCTGTTTTTT. This encodes CASSPGTGELFF. The full variable domain, rest sourced from reference TRBV7-9 and TRBJ2-2, is DTGVSQNPRHKITKRGQNVTFRCDPISEHNRLYWYRQTLGQGPEFLTYFQNEAQLEKSRLLSDRFSAERPKGSFSTLEIQRTEQGDSAMYLCASSPGTGELFFGEGSRLTVL.

The CDR3 reads CASSVAFVTGYYGYTF. In DNA, the CDR3 is TGTGCCAGCAGCGTAGCTTTCGTTACAGGATACTATGGCTACACCTTC. The V call is TRBV9, the J call TRBJ1-2; D is perhaps TRBD1 (5 bases). V lost 0 bases to trimming and J lost 3 bases, with 15 bases between them. The CDR3 runs to 16 residues. From germline, CDR1 is SGDLS and CDR2 YYNGEE.

This chain joins TRBV7-9 and TRBJ2-1, with D perhaps TRBD1 or TRBD2 (5 bases each). CDR3 size: 17 residues. The V and J ends lost 5 bases and 0 bases respectively, with 17 bases between them. Germline V CDR1 and CDR2: SEHNR, FQNEAQ (reference sequence). The chain's CDR3 is CASSRNFEGSSYNEQFF. DNA of the CDR3: TGTGCCAGCAGCCGGAATTTCGAGGGGAGCTCCTACAATGAGCAGTTCTTC. Combining the CDR3 with reference TRBV7-9 and TRBJ2-1 gives the whole variable domain DTGVSQNPRHKITKRGQNVTFRCDPISEHNRLYWYRQTLGQGPEFLTYFQNEAQLEKSRLLSDRFSAERPKGSFSTLEIQRTEQGDSAMYLCASSRNFEGSSYNEQFFGPGTRLTVL.

This clone has just a few counts. J is TRBJ1-1 and V is TRBV6-1; the D gene is possibly TRBD1 (5 bases). V was cut by 2 bases and J by 5 bases, with 15 bases left in between. CDR1 is MNHNS, CDR2 SASEGT, per germline. The CDR3 has 15 residues. This CDR3 is CASSEYSGGWTEAFF. The CDR3, as DNA: TGTGCCAGCAGTGAATATAGCGGGGGTTGGACTGAAGCTTTCTTT.